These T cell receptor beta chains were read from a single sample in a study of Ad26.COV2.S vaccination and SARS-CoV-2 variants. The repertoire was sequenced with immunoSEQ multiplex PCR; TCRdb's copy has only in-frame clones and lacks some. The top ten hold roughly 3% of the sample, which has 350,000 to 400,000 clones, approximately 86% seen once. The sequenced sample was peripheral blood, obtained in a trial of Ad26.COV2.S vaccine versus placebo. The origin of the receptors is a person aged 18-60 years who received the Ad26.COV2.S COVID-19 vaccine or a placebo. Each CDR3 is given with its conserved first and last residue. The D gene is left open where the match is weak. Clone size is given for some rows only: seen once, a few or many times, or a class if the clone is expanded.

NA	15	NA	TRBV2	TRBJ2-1	CASSGERSSYNEQFF	TGTGCCAGCAGTGGCGAGAGGAGCTCCTACAATGAGCAGTTCTTC
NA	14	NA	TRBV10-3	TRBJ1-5	CAISMDGSNQPQHF	TGTGCCATCTCCATGGACGGAAGCAATCAGCCCCAGCATTTT
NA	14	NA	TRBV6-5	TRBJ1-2	CASRPEGQPTGYTF	TGTGCCAGCAGACCCGAAGGACAGCCGACTGGCTACACCTTC
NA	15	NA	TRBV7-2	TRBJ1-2	CASSLGAGPSYGYTF	TGTGCCAGCAGCTTAGGGGCAGGACCATCCTATGGCTACACCTTC
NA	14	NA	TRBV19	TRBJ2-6	CASSRQGGANVLTF	TGTGCCAGTAGTCGTCAAGGAGGGGCCAACGTCCTGACTTTC
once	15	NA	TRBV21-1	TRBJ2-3	CASSKGSGAHDTQYF	TGTGCCAGCAGCAAAGGTTCGGGGGCGCATGATACGCAGTATTTT
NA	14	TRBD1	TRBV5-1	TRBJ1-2	CASSIGQGYYGYTF	TGCGCCAGCAGCATTGGACAGGGTTACTATGGCTACACCTTC
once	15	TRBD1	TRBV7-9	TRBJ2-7	CASSLAYRGHREQYF	TGTGCCAGCAGCTTAGCCTACAGGGGGCATCGCGAGCAGTACTTC
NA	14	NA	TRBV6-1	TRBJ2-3	CASSEDPHTDTQYF	TGTGCCAGCAGTGAAGATCCCCACACAGATACGCAGTATTTT
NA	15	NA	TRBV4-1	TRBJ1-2	CASSQDFGVGDGYTF	TGCGCCAGCAGCCAAGATTTTGGGGTTGGGGATGGCTACACCTTC
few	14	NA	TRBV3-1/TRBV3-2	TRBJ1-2	CASSHGGRDYGYTF	TGTGCCAGCAGCCATGGGGGACGGGACTATGGCTACACCTTC
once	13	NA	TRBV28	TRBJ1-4	CASSSGGEEKLFF	TGTGCCAGCAGTTCGGGGGGTGAGGAAAAACTGTTTTTT
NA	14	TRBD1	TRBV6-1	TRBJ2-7	CASSVDRASYEQYF	TGTGCCAGCAGTGTGGACAGGGCAAGCTACGAGCAGTACTTC
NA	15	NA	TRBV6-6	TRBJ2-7	CASSYSTGFHHEQYF	TGTGCCAGCAGTTACTCGACCGGGTTTCACCACGAGCAGTACTTC
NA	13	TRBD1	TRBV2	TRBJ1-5	CASSGNRGQPQHF	TGTGCCAGCAGTGGGAACAGGGGTCAGCCCCAGCATTTT
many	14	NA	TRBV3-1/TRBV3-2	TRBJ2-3	CASSQGSTLDTQYF	TGTGCCAGCAGCCAAGGTTCCACGCTGGATACGCAGTATTTT
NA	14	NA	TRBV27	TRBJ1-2	CASSLLQGSRSYTF	TGTGCCAGCAGTTTATTGCAGGGGTCGCGGAGCTACACCTTC
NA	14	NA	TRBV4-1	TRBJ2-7	CASSLDRSTYEQYF	TGCGCCAGCAGCCTAGACAGGTCCACCTACGAGCAGTACTTC
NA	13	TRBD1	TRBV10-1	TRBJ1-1	CASAVTGGTEAFF	TGCGCTAGCGCCGTGACAGGGGGCACTGAAGCTTTCTTT
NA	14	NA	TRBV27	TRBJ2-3	CASSLNAETDTQYF	TGTGCCAGCAGTTTGAACGCCGAAACAGATACGCAGTATTTT
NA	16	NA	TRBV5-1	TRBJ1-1	CASSPTPDRMNTEAFF	TGCGCCAGCAGCCCTACCCCCGACCGAATGAACACTGAAGCTTTCTTT
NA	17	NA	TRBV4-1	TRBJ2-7	CASSQDPTGKGLYEQYF	TGCGCCAGCAGCCAAGATCCCACAGGGAAGGGGCTCTACGAGCAGTACTTC
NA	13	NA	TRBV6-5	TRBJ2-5	CAASRGAGETQYF	TGTGCCGCCTCGCGAGGGGCGGGGGAGACCCAGTACTTC
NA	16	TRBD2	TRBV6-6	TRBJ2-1	CASSRLAGATYNEQFF	TGTGCCAGCAGTCGACTAGCGGGGGCTACCTACAATGAGCAGTTCTTC
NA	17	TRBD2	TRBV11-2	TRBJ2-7	CASSWTDGTSGTYEQYF	TGTGCCAGCAGCTGGACAGACGGGACTAGCGGAACCTACGAGCAGTACTTC
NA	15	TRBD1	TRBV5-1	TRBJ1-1	CASSSGTGGGTEAFF	TGCGCCAGCAGCTCGGGAACAGGGGGTGGGACTGAAGCTTTCTTT
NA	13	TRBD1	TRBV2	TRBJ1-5	CASGQASNQPQHF	TGTGCCAGCGGACAGGCAAGCAATCAGCCCCAGCATTTT
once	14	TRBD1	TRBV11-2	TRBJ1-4	CASSIDRAYEKLFF	TGTGCCAGCAGCATAGACAGGGCTTATGAAAAACTGTTTTTT
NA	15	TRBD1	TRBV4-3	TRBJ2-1	CASSQQLTGNNEQFF	TGCGCCAGCAGCCAACAATTGACAGGGAACAATGAGCAGTTCTTC
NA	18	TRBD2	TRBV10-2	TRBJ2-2	CASRGSAGGRKDTGELFF	TGCGCCAGCAGAGGCTCCGCGGGGGGCCGTAAGGACACCGGGGAGCTGTTTTTT
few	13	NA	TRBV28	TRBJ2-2	CASRRTVGGELFF	TGTGCCAGCAGGCGGACAGTTGGCGGGGAGCTGTTTTTT
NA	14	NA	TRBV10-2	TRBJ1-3	CASRETDSGNTIYF	TGCGCCAGCAGAGAGACAGACTCTGGAAACACCATATATTTT
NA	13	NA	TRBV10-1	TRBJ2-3	CASSGKNTDTQYF	TGCGCCAGCAGTGGTAAAAACACAGATACGCAGTATTTT
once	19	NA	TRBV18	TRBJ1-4	CASSPSRDWSPATNEKLFF	TGTGCCAGCTCACCAAGCAGGGACTGGAGCCCTGCAACTAATGAAAAACTGTTTTTT
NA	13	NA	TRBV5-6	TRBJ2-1	CASSSGVYNEQFF	TGTGCCAGCAGCTCAGGGGTCTACAATGAGCAGTTCTTC
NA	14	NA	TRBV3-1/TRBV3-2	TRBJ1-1	CASSQVAVRTEAFF	TGTGCCAGCAGCCAAGTGGCCGTGCGCACTGAAGCTTTCTTT
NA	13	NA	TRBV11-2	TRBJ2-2	CASSLDYTGELFF	TGTGCCAGCAGCTTAGACTACACCGGGGAGCTGTTTTTT
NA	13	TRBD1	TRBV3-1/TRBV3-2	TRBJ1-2	CASSQDRVYGYTF	TGTGCCAGCAGCCAGGACAGGGTGTATGGCTACACCTTC
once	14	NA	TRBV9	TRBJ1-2	CASSEGETNYGYTF	TGTGCCAGCAGCGAAGGGGAGACTAACTATGGCTACACCTTC
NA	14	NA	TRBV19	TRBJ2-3	CASMAGQWLNTQYF	TGTGCCAGTATGGCGGGGCAGTGGTTAAATACGCAGTATTTT
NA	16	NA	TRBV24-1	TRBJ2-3	CATSDSRAGTTDTQYF	TGTGCCACCAGTGATTCCAGGGCGGGGACCACAGATACGCAGTATTTT
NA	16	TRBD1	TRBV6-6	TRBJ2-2	CASTHWAGGNTGELFF	TGTGCCAGCACCCACTGGGCAGGGGGGAACACCGGGGAGCTGTTTTTT
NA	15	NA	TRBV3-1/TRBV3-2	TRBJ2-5	CASSQDLASLETQYF	TGTGCCAGCAGCCAAGATCTGGCTAGCCTAGAGACCCAGTACTTC
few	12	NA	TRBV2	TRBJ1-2	CAGRDGHWGYTF	TGTGCCGGCCGGGACGGGCATTGGGGCTACACCTTC
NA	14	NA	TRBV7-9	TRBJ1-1	CASSVRSGVAEAFF	TGTGCCAGCAGCGTAAGATCAGGGGTGGCTGAAGCTTTCTTT
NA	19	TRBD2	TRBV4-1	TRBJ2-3	CASSQRGTSGGYRTDTQYF	TGCGCCAGCAGCCAAAGGGGGACTAGCGGGGGGTACCGCACAGATACGCAGTATTTT
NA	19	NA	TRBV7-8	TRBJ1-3	CASSLESRRSRVSGNTIYF	TGTGCCAGCAGCTTAGAATCACGCCGGAGCAGGGTCTCTGGAAACACCATATATTTT
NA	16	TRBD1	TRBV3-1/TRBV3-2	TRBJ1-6	CASSQGGGTGTSPLHF	TGTGCCAGCAGCCAAGGGGGGGGGACAGGGACTTCACCCCTCCACTTT
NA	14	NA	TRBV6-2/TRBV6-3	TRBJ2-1	CASSYSGDYNEQFF	TGTGCCAGCAGTTATTCGGGAGACTACAATGAGCAGTTCTTC